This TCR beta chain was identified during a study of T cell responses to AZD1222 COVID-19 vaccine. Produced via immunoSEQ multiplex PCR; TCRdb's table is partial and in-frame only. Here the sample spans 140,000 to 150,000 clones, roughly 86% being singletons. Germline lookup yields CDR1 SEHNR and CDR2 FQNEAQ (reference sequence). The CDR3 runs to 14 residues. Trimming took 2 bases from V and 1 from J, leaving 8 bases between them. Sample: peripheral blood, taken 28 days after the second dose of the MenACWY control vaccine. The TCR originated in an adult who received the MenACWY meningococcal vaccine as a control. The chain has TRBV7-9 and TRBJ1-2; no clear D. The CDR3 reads CASSLFGSNYGYTF. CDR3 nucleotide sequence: TGTGCCAGCAGCTTATTCGGCAGTAACTATGGCTACACCTTC. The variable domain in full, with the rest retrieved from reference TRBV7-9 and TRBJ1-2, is DTGVSQNPRHKITKRGQNVTFRCDPISEHNRLYWYRQTLGQGPEFLTYFQNEAQLEKSRLLSDRFSAERPKGSFSTLEIQRTEQGDSAMYLCASSLFGSNYGYTFGSGTRLTVV.